This T cell receptor beta chain was obtained from a study of blood T cell repertoires in COVID-19. Study information: Nucleic acid was either cDNA or gDNA, and it came from T cells, B-cell-depleted T cells, or PBMCs.

Sequencing used immunoSEQ multiplex PCR; TCRdb keeps in-frame clones, though not all of them. The table includes 200,000 to 250,000 clones, roughly nine tenths detected once. Participants spanned ages about 18 to 89 years and resided in around 25 US areas. Each participant's cohort was designated according to participant-reported clinical history. Two consecutive negative NP/OP PCR tests, clearance, or resolved symptoms defined Cohort 3 recovery. The CDR3 has 16 residues. Trimming left V 0 bases short and J 6 bases short, with 13 bases between. Looked up from germline, CDR1 is SGHTS and CDR2 is YDEGEE.

Sequencing used PBMCs or T cells enriched from blood (not recorded which). The sequence came from a man aged 25 to 40 who had recovered from COVID-19. The gene calls are TRBV5-8 and TRBJ1-6; no firm D call. The CDR3 DNA sequence: TGTGCCAGCAGCTTGGGAAGGGAGATGCTTAATTCACCCCTCCACTTT. This translates into CASSLGREMLNSPLHF.